This T cell receptor (beta chain) was recovered during a study of CD8 T cells in ankylosing spondylitis. This clonotype has more than one count but fewer than ten. TCRdb re-called the 5' RACE reads through MiXCR, storing one row per CDR3 protein. The sample has fewer than 250,000 distinct CDR3 sequences, roughly 26% seen once. Germline V gene data show CDR1 as MNHEY and CDR2 as SVGAGI. The junction had 2 bases not matched to a gene; V was cut back by 3 bases and J by 0 bases. The CDR3 totals 16 residues. This sequence originates from a male donor with ankylosing spondylitis or in good health (not recorded which). Sequenced input: blood, either unsorted or a sorted T cell fraction (not recorded which). The rearrangement uses TRBV6-5 and TRBJ2-6; 7 bases line up with TRBD1. The CDR3: CASSYPGGSGANVLTF. The CDR3 DNA sequence: TGTGCCAGCAGTTATCCAGGGGGCTCTGGGGCCAACGTCCTGACTTTC.